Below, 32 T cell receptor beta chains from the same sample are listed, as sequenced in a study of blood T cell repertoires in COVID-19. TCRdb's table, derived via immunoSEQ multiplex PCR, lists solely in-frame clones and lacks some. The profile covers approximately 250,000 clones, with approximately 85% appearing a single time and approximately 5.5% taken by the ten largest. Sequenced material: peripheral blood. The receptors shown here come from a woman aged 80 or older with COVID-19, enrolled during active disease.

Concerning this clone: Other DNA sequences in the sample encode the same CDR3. CDR3 sequence reads: CASSVGDRGHQPQHF. Written as DNA, the CDR3 is TGTGCCAGCAGCGTAGGGGACAGGGGGCATCAGCCCCAGCATTTT. V is TRBV9 and J is TRBJ1-5, with TRBD1 matching 12 bases. The trim removed 0 bases at V and 5 bases at J, leaving 0 bases unmatched. The CDR3 sequence is 15 residues long. In germline, CDR1 is SGDLS, CDR2 YYNGEE.

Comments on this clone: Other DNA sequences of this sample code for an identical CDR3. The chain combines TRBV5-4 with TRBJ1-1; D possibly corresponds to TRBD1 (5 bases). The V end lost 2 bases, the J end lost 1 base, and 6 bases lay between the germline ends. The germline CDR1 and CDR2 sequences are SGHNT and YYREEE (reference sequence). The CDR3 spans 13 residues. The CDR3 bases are TGTGCCAGCAGCTTAGACAGGAACACTGAAGCTTTCTTT. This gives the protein CASSLDRNTEAFF.

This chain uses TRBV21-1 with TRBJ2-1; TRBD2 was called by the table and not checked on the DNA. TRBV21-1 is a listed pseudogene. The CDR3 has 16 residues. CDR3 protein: CASTYVGLTSYNEQFF. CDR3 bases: TGTGCCAGCACCTACGTGGGACTAACCTCCTACAATGAGCAGTTCTTC.

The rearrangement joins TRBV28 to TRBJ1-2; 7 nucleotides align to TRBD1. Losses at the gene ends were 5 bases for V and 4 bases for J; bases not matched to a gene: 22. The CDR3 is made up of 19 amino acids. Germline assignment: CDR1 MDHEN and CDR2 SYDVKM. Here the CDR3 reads CASSPPQGTATVKVYGYTF. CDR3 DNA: TGTGCCAGCAGTCCCCCCCAAGGGACAGCCACCGTCAAGGTCTATGGCTACACCTTC.

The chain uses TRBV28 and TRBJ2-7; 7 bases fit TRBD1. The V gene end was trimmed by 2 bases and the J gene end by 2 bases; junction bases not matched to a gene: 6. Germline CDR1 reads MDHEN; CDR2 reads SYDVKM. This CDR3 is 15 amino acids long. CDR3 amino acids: CASSLRNRGTYEQYF. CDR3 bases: TGTGCCAGCAGTTTAAGAAACAGGGGCACCTACGAGCAGTACTTC.

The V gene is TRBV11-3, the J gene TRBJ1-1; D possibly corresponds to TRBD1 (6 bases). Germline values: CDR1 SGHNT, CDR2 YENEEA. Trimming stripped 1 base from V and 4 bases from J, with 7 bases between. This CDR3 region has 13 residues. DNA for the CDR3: TGTGCCAGCAGCTTAGGGGGGCCCACTGAAGCTTTCTTT. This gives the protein CASSLGGPTEAFF.

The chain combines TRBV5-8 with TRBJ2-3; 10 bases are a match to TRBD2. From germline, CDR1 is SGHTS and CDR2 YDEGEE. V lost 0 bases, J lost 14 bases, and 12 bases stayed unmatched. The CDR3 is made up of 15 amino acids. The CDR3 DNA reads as TGTGCCAGCAGCTTGGATCGGACTAGCGGTAGAAGGCTGTATTTT. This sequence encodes CASSLDRTSGRRLYF.

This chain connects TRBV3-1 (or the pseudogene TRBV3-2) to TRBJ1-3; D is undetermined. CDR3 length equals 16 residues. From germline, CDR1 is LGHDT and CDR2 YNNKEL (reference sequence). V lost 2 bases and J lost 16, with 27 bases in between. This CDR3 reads CASSQSLGGTSRSFYF. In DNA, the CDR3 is TGTGCCAGCAGCCAAAGTCTAGGAGGCACCTCGAGATCCTTTTATTTT.

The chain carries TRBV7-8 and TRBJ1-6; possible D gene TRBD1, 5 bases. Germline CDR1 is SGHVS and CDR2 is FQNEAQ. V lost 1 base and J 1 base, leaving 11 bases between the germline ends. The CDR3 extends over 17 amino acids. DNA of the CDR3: TGTGCCAGCAGCTTAGTTGGGGGAGGGTCCTATAATTCACCCCTCCACTTT. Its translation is CASSLVGGGSYNSPLHF.

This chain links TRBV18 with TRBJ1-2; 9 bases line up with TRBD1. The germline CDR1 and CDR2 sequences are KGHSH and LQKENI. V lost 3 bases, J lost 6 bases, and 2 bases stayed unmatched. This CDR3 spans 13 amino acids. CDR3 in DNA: TGTGCCAGCTCACCGGGGACAGGGAATGGCTACACCTTC. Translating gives CASSPGTGNGYTF. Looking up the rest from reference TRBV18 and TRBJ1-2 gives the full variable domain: NAGVMQNPRHLVRRRGQEARLRCSPMKGHSHVYWYRQLPEEGLKFMVYLQKENIIDESGMPKERFSAEFPKEGPSILRIQQVVRGDSAAYFCASSPGTGNGYTFGSGTRLTVV.

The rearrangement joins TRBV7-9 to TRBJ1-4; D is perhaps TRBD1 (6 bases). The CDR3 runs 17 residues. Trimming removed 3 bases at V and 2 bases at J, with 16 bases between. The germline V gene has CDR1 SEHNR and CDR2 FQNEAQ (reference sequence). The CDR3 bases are TGTGCCAGCAGCTTCACAGGGAGTCAAGGTACTAATGAAAAACTGTTTTTT. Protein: CASSFTGSQGTNEKLFF.

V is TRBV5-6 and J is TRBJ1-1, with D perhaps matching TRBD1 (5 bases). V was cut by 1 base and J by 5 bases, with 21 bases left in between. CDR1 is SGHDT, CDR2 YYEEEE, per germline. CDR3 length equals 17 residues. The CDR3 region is CASSLFRGTPRDTEAFF. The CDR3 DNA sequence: TGTGCCAGCAGCTTGTTCCGGGGGACCCCGCGTGATACTGAAGCTTTCTTT.

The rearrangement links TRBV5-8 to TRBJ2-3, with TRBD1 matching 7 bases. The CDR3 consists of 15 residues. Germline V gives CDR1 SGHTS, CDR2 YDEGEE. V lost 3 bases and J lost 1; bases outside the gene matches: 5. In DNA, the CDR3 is TGTGCCAGCAGCTCGTTAGGACAGGGCACAGATACGCAGTATTTT. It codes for CASSSLGQGTDTQYF.

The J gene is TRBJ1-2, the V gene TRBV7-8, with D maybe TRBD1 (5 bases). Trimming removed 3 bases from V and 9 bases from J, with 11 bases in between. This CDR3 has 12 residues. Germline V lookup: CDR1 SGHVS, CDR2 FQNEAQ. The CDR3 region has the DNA TGTGCCAGCAGCTTTGGGGCAAAAAGCTACACCTTC. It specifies CASSFGAKSYTF.

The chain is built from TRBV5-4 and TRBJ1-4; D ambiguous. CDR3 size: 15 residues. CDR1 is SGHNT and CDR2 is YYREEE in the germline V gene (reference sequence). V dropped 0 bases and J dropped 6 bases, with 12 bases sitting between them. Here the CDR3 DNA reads TGTGCCAGCAGCTTGGGCGGCAGCGGATATGAAAAACTGTTTTTT. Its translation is CASSLGGSGYEKLFF.

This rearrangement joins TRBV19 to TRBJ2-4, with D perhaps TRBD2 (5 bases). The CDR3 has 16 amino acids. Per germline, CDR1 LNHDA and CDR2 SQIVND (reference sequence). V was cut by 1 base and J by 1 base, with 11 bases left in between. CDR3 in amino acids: CASSIASPGAKNIQYF. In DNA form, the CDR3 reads TGTGCCAGTAGTATAGCTAGCCCTGGCGCCAAAAACATTCAGTACTTC.

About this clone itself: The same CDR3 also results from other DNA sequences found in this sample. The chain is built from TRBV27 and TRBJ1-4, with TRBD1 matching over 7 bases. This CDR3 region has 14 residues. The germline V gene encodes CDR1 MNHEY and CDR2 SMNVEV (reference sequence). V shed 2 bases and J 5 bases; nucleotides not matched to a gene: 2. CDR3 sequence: CASSLRQGNEKLFF. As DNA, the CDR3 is TGTGCCAGCAGTTTACGACAGGGCAATGAAAAACTGTTTTTT.

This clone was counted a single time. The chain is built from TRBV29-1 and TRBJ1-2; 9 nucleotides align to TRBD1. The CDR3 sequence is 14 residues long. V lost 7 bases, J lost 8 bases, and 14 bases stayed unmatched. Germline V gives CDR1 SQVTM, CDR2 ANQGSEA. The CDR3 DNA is TGCAGCGGAGGGGACAGGGACCTTCCCAGCGGCTACACCTTC. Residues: CSGGDRDLPSGYTF.

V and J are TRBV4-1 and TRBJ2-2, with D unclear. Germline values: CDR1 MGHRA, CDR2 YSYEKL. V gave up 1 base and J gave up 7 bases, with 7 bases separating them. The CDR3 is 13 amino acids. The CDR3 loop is CASSQGLRGELFF. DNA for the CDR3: TGCGCCAGCAGCCAAGGCCTGCGCGGGGAGCTGTTTTTT.

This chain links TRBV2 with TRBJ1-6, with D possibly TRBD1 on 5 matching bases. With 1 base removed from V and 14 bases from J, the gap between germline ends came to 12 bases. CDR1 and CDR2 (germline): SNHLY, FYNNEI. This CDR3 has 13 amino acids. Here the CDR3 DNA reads TGTGCCAGCAGTGAAGAGGGCCGGGGGTCCCTCCACTTT. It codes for CASSEEGRGSLHF.

CDR3 nucleotides: TGCGCCAGCAGTCTCGGACTAGCGGGGTCTACGAACACCGGGGAGCTGTTTTTT. Its translation: CASSLGLAGSTNTGELFF. V is TRBV5-1 and J is TRBJ2-2, with TRBD2 matching 12 bases. Per germline, CDR1 SGHRS and CDR2 YFSETQ. The CDR3 totals 18 residues. V gave up 5 bases and J gave up 0 bases; unmatched junction bases: 8.

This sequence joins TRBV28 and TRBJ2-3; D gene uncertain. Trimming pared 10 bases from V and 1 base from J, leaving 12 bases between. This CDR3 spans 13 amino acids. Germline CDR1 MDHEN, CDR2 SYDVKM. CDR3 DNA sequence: TGTGCCACCCCTATCCCGGGCACAGATACGCAGTATTTT. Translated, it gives CATPIPGTDTQYF.

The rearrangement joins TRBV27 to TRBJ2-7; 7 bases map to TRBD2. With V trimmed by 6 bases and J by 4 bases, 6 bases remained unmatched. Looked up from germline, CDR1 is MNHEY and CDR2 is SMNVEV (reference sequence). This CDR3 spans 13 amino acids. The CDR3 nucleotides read TGTGCCAGCAGCCCCTCGGGGGGTTACGAGCAGTACGTC. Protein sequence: CASSPSGGYEQYV.

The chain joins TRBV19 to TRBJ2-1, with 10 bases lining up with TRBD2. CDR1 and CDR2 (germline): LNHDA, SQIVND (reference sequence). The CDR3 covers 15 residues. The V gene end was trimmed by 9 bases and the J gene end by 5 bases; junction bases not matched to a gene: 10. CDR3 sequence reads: CASREGTSVHNEQFF. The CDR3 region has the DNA TGTGCCAGCCGGGAAGGGACTAGCGTCCACAATGAGCAGTTCTTC.

CDR3 coding DNA: TGTGCCAGCAGTATCAGCGGGGGGGTTGAAAACATTCAGTACTTC. It yields the protein CASSISGGVENIQYF. The chain employs TRBV6-5 and TRBJ2-4; the match to TRBD2 covers 10 bases. Unmatched junction bases numbered 6, after V lost 5 bases and J lost 5 bases. Germline CDR1 is MNHEY and CDR2 is SVGAGI. The CDR3 extends over 15 amino acids.

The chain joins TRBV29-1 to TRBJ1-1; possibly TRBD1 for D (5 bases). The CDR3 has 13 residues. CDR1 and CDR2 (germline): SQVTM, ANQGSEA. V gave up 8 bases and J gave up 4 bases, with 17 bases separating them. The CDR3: CSSEKRGSTEAFF. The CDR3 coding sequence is TGCAGCTCAGAAAAAAGGGGTAGCACTGAAGCTTTCTTT. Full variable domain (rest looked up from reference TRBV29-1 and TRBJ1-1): SAVISQKPSRDICQRGTSLTIQCQVDSQVTMMFWYRQQPGQSLTLIATANQGSEATYESGFVIDKFPISRPNLTFSTLTVSNMSPEDSSIYLCSSEKRGSTEAFFGQGTRLTVV.

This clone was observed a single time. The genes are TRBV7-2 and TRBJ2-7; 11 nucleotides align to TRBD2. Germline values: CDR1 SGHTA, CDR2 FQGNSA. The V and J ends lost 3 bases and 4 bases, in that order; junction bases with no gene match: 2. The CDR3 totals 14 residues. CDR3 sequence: CASSFSGGAYEQYF. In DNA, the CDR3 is TGTGCCAGCAGCTTTAGCGGGGGGGCTTACGAGCAGTACTTC.

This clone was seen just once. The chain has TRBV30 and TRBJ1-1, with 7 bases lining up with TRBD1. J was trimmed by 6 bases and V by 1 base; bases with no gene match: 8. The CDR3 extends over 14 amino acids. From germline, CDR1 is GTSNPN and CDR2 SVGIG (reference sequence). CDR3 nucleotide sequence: TGTGCCTGGAGTGGGACAGGTATTAGGTCTGAAGCTTTCTTT. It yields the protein CAWSGTGIRSEAFF.

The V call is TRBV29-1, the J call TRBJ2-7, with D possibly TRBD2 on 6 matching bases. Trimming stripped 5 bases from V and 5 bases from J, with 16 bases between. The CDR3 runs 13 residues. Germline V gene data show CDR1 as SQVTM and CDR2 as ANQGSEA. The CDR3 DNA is TGCAGCGTTCTAGGGACTGATGCCCACGAGCAGTACTTC. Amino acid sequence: CSVLGTDAHEQYF.

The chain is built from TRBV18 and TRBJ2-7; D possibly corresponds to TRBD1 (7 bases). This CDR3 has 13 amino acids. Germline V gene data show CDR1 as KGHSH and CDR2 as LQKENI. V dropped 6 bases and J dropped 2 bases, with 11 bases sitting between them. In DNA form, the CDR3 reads TGTGCCAGCTCGCGGGACAGAGCCTACGAGCAGTACTTC. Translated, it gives CASSRDRAYEQYF. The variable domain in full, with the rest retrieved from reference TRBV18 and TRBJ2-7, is NAGVMQNPRHLVRRRGQEARLRCSPMKGHSHVYWYRQLPEEGLKFMVYLQKENIIDESGMPKERFSAEFPKEGPSILRIQQVVRGDSAAYFCASSRDRAYEQYFGPGTRLTVT.

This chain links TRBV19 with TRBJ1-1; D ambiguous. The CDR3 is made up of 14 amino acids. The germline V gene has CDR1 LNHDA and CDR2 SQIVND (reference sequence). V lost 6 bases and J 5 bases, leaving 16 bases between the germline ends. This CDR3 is CASRDGGLGTEAFF. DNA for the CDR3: TGTGCCAGTAGGGATGGAGGGCTAGGGACTGAAGCTTTCTTT.

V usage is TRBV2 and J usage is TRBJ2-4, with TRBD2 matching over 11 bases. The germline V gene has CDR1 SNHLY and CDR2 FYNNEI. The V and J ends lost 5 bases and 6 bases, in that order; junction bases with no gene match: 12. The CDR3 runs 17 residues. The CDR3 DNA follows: TGTGCCAGCAGTTCCGGGACTAGCGGAGCGGGGTCAAACATTCAGTACTTC. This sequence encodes CASSSGTSGAGSNIQYF.